This T cell receptor (beta chain) was identified in a study of blood T cell repertoires in COVID-19. Study background: Whether acute or convalescent, the COVID-19 samples came from the United States, Italy and Spain.

CDR3 length equals 15 residues. V trimming: 0 bases; J trimming: 6 bases; junction bases outside the gene matches: 5. From germline, CDR1 is MNHEY and CDR2 SVGAGI. In the source study's methods: Researchers report that nucleated cell counts were estimated from reference gene primer amplification. Sequencing was performed with immunoSEQ multiplex PCR; in TCRdb, only in-frame clones are kept and a portion is missing. That table is the source of V, J and clone size, and D and trimming were worked out from the DNA. The table includes roughly 150,000 clones, 75% to 80% detected once. The sequencing input was peripheral blood. The clonotype was recovered from a woman of 80 years or more with acute or convalescent COVID-19. This chain links TRBV6-5 with TRBJ1-3; 7 nucleotides line up with TRBD1. CDR3 nucleotides: TGTGCCAGCAGTTACTCGGGGCAGGGGGAAAACACCATATATTTT. Its protein is CASSYSGQGENTIYF.